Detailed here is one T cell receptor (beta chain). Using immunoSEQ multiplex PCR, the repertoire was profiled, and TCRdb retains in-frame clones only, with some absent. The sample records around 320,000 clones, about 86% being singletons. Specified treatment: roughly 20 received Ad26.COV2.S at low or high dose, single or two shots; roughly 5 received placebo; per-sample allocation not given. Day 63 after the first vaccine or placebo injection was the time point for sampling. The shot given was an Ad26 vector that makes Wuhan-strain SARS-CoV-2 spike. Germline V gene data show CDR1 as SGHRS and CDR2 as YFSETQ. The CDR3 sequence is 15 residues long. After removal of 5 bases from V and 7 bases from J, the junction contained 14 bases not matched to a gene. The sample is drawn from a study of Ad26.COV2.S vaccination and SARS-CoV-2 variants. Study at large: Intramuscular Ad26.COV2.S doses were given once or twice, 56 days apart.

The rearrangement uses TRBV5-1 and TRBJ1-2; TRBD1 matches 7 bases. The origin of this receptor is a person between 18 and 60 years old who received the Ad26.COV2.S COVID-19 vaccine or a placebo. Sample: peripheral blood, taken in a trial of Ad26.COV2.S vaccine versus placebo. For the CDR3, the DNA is TGCGCCAGCAGAAACCCCGGGACAGCCATCACTGGCTACACCTTC. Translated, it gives CASRNPGTAITGYTF.